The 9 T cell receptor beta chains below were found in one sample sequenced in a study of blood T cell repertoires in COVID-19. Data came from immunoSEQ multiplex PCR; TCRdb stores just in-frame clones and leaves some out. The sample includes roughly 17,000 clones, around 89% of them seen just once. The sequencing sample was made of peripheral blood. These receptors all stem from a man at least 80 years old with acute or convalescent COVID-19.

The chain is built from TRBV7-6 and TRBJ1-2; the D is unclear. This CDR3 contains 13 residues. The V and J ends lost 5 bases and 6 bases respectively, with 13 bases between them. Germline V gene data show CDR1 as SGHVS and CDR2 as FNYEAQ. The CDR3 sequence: CASSQYREHGYTF. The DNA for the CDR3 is TGTGCCAGCAGCCAATACAGAGAACATGGCTACACCTTC.

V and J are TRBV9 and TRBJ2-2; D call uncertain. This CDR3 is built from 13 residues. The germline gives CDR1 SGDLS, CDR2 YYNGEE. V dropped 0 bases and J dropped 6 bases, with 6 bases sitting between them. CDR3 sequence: CASSVEAAGELFF. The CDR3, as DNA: TGTGCCAGCAGCGTAGAGGCGGCCGGGGAGCTGTTTTTT. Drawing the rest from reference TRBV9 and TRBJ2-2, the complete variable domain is DSGVTQTPKHLITATGQRVTLRCSPRSGDLSVYWYQQSLDQGLQFLIQYYNGEERAKGNILERFSAQQFPDLHSELNLSSLELGDSALYFCASSVEAAGELFFGEGSRLTVL.

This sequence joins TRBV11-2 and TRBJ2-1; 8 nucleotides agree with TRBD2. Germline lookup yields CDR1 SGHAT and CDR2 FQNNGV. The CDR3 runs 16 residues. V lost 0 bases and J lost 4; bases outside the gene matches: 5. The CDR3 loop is CASSLDLAGGYNEQFF. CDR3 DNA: TGTGCCAGCAGCTTAGATCTCGCGGGGGGATACAATGAGCAGTTCTTC.

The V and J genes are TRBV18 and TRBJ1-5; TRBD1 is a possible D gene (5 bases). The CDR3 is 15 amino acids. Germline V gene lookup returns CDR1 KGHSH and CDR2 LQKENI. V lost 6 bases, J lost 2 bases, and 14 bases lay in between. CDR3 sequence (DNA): TGTGCCAGCTCCGCGGGGCACGGGGGCAATCAGCCCCAGCATTTT. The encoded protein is CASSAGHGGNQPQHF. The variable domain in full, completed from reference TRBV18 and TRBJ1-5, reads NAGVMQNPRHLVRRRGQEARLRCSPMKGHSHVYWYRQLPEEGLKFMVYLQKENIIDESGMPKERFSAEFPKEGPSILRIQQVVRGDSAAYFCASSAGHGGNQPQHFGDGTRLSIL.

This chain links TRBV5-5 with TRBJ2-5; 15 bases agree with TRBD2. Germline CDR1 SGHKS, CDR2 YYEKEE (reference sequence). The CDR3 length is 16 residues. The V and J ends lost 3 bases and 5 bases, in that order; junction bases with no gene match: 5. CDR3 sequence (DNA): TGTGCCAGCAGCTCCGGGACTAGCGGGGGGTGGGAGACCCAGTACTTC. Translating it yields CASSSGTSGGWETQYF.

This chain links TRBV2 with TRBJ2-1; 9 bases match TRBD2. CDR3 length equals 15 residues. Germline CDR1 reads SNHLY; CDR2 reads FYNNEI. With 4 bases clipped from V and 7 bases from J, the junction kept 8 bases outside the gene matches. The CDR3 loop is CASSVASGVWNEQFF. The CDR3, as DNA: TGTGCCAGCAGTGTGGCTAGCGGGGTTTGGAATGAGCAGTTCTTC.

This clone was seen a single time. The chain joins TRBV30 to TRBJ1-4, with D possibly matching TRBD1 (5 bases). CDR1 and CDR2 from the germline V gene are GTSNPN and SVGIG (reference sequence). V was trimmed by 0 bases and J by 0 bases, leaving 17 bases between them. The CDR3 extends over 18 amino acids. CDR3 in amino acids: CAWSVGTAGPSTNEKLFF. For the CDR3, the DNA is TGTGCCTGGAGTGTTGGGACCGCGGGACCCTCAACTAATGAAAAACTGTTTTTT. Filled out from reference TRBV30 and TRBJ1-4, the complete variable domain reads SQTIHQWPATLVQPVGSPLSLECTVEGTSNPNLYWYRQAAGRGLQLLFYSVGIGQISSEVPQNLSASRPQDRQFILSSKKLLLSDSGFYLCAWSVGTAGPSTNEKLFFGSGTQLSVL.

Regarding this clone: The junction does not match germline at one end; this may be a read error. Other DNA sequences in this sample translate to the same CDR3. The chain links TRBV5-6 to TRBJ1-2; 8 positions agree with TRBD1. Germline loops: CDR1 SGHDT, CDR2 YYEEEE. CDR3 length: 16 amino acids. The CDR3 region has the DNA TGTGCCAGTAGCTTGTGGGCAGCCCAGGGGGCCTATGGCTACACCTTC. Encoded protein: CASSLWAAQGAYGYTF.

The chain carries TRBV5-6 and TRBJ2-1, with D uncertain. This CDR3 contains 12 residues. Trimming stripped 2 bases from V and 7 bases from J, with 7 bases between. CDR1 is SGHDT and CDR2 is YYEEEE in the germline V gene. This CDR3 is CASSFERNEQFF. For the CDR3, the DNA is TGTGCCAGCAGCTTTGAACGGAATGAGCAGTTCTTC.